One sample yielded the 10 T cell receptor beta chains listed below, sequenced in a study of blood T cells in healthy people across ages. Sample-barcoded 5' priming and a J-beta primer mix drove a second PCR of roughly 7 to 11 cycles. A single record per CDR3 protein comes from TCRdb applying MiXCR to the 5' RACE reads. The repertoire holds over a million distinct CDR3 sequences, with 20% to 25% as singletons. Separately, the same data were catalogued under a study of T cells of mothers and their children.

Sequenced: blood. These receptors all come from a girl between 2 and 10 years old in good health.

This clonotype was seen a handful of times. The chain employs TRBV7-2 and TRBJ2-4; 10 bases agree with TRBD2. CDR1 is SGHTA, CDR2 FQGNSA, per germline. The CDR3 length is 17 residues. Trimming at V came to 5 bases and at J to 0 bases, leaving 7 bases not matched to a gene. CDR3 loop: CASSAAGLAAAKNIQYF. CDR3 DNA: TGTGCCAGCAGCGCAGCCGGACTAGCGGCAGCCAAAAACATTCAGTACTTC.

J is TRBJ2-5 and V is TRBV12-3 or TRBV12-4, with TRBD1 matching over 8 bases. The end of the DNA is better explained by TRBJ2-7, so the J call may be wrong. This CDR3 has 16 amino acids. The CDR3 loop reads CASSFGLTGGSYEQYF. The CDR3 bases are TGTGCCAGCAGTTTCGGGCTAACAGGGGGGTCCTACGAGCAGTACTTC.

This clonotype was counted only a few times. V and J are TRBV18 and TRBJ2-5; D unresolved. CDR1 KGHSH and CDR2 LQKENI come from the germline V gene. Trimming removed 0 bases at V and 5 bases at J, with 10 bases between. The CDR3 length is 14 residues. As DNA, the CDR3 is TGTGCCAGCTCACCACCTCTAGATGCGGAGACCCAGTACTTC. Translating gives CASSPPLDAETQYF.

V and J are TRBV3-1 and TRBJ1-4; tentative D call: TRBD1 (5 bases). Germline V CDR1 and CDR2: LGHDT, YNNKEL (reference sequence). V was trimmed by 4 bases and J by 4 bases, leaving 16 bases between them. The CDR3 consists of 16 residues. In DNA, the CDR3 is TGTGCCAGCAGCCGGGGGATCGGGACGGATAATGAAAAACTGTTTTTT. This gives the protein CASSRGIGTDNEKLFF.

This clonotype was picked up a small number of times. The chain couples TRBV20-1 to TRBJ1-4; TRBD1 aligns across 7 bases. The ends lost 6 bases at V and 10 bases at J; junction bases unmatched: 11. Looked up from germline, CDR1 is DFQATT and CDR2 is SNEGSKA (reference sequence). The CDR3 covers 13 residues. The CDR3 reads CSAPDRERVKLFF. The CDR3 DNA is TGCAGTGCCCCAGACAGGGAGAGGGTAAAACTGTTTTTT.

The J gene is TRBJ2-5, the V gene TRBV29-1; D remains ambiguous. The germline gives CDR1 SQVTM, CDR2 ANQGSEA. The CDR3 covers 12 residues. V shed 5 bases and J shed 2 bases, with 9 bases lying between them. The CDR3 bases are TGCAGCGTTATTAAGAATCAAGAGACCCAGTACTTC. Protein sequence: CSVIKNQETQYF.

The chain links TRBV9 to TRBJ2-7; D is undetermined. The germline V and J ends were trimmed by 0 bases and 5 bases, with 9 bases remaining between them. The germline gives CDR1 SGDLS, CDR2 YYNGEE. The CDR3 is made up of 13 amino acids. This chain's CDR3 is CASSVGPQNEQYF. The CDR3 nucleotides are TGTGCCAGCAGCGTAGGCCCCCAGAACGAGCAGTACTTC. The full variable domain, its missing parts supplied by reference TRBV9 and TRBJ2-7, is DSGVTQTPKHLITATGQRVTLRCSPRSGDLSVYWYQQSLDQGLQFLIQYYNGEERAKGNILERFSAQQFPDLHSELNLSSLELGDSALYFCASSVGPQNEQYFGPGTRLTVT.

This clonotype came up a few times. V and J are TRBV7-9 and TRBJ2-6, with 7 bases lining up with TRBD1. J lost 6 bases, V lost 5 bases, and 10 bases had no gene match. CDR3 length equals 16 residues. Germline CDR1 reads SEHNR; CDR2 reads FQNEAQ (reference sequence). CDR3 region: CASSPRTGWEANVLTF. For the CDR3, the DNA is TGTGCCAGCAGCCCGAGGACAGGTTGGGAGGCCAACGTCCTGACTTTC.

V usage is TRBV3-1 and J usage is TRBJ2-7; 8 bases align to TRBD2. CDR3 length: 14 amino acids. J lost 2 bases, V lost 7 bases, and 7 bases had no gene match. The V gene's germline CDR1 is LGHDT and CDR2 YNNKEL (reference sequence). CDR3 region: CASNRAGVPYEQYF. CDR3 nucleotides: TGTGCCAGCAACCGAGCGGGAGTTCCCTACGAGCAGTACTTC.

This chain connects TRBV6-4 to TRBJ2-2; D is ambiguous. This CDR3 is 14 amino acids long. Germline CDR1 reads MRHNA; CDR2 reads SNTAGT. V was shortened by 3 bases and J by 2 bases, with 7 bases between the two germline ends. The CDR3 coding sequence is TGTGCCAGCAGTGAGGCAGTCAACACCGGGGAGCTGTTTTTT. This translates into CASSEAVNTGELFF.